Here is one T cell receptor (beta chain) with its context. Antigen: not known. These data originate in a study of early stage breast cancer tumors. In the study overall: Invasive lobular carcinomas made up about 30% of the 12 ER+/PR+/HER2- tumors.

Each sample had two DNA replicates, roughly 0.48 ug blood or around 1.6 ug tissue. Assay used: immunoSEQ multiplex PCR; TCRdb lists only in-frame clones, some missing. The sample shows around 78,000 clones, more than 60% of them seen only once. General study points: Compared with adjacent normal breast tissue, tumors showed around 2.7-fold greater T cell density and higher clonality. Commonly generated sequences made up most enriched TCRB sequences shared between patients.

The origin of this receptor is a person aged 55 to 75 with breast cancer. The specimen was blood.

CDR3 residues: CASSLVLGGRSYNEQFF. The CDR3 region has the DNA TGTGCCAGCAGCTTAGTTTTGGGCGGGAGGTCCTACAATGAGCAGTTCTTC. The chain has TRBV11-2 and TRBJ2-1; TRBD2 aligns across 8 bases. Germline-derived CDR1 and CDR2 are SGHAT and FQNNGV. The CDR3 totals 17 residues. Trimming removed 1 base from V and 1 base from J; junction bases left unmatched: 6.